This note documents a single T cell receptor beta chain sequence. Its cognate antigen is unknown. Naive CD8 cells comprised CD45RO-negative, CCR7-positively selected cells, excluding terminally differentiated effector memory CD45RA+ cells. The record originates from a study of shared clonotypes between healthy human individuals. Study-wide results and caveats: Depth of sequencing was expected to influence donor clonotype sharing.

At a deep level, the assay was run. The repertoire was sequenced with immunoSEQ multiplex PCR; TCRdb's copy has only in-frame clones and lacks some. The repertoire includes about 2.1 million clones, about 92% of them detected once, and under 2% sits in the top ten. Sequenced sample: naive CD8+ T cells from PBMCs. This clonotype was sampled from a man between 18 and 35 years old in good health. Some clones in this sample may be carry-over from other donors' samples.

DNA of the CDR3: TGTGCCAGTAGCCGACAGGGAGCGGGGAACACTGAAGCTTTCTTT. Encoded protein: CASSRQGAGNTEAFF. The chain combines TRBV19 with TRBJ1-1; 7 bases are a match to TRBD1. There are 15 residues in the CDR3. The V gene's germline CDR1 is LNHDA and CDR2 SQIVND (reference sequence). V lost 6 bases to trimming and J lost 1 base; unmatched junction nucleotides: 8.